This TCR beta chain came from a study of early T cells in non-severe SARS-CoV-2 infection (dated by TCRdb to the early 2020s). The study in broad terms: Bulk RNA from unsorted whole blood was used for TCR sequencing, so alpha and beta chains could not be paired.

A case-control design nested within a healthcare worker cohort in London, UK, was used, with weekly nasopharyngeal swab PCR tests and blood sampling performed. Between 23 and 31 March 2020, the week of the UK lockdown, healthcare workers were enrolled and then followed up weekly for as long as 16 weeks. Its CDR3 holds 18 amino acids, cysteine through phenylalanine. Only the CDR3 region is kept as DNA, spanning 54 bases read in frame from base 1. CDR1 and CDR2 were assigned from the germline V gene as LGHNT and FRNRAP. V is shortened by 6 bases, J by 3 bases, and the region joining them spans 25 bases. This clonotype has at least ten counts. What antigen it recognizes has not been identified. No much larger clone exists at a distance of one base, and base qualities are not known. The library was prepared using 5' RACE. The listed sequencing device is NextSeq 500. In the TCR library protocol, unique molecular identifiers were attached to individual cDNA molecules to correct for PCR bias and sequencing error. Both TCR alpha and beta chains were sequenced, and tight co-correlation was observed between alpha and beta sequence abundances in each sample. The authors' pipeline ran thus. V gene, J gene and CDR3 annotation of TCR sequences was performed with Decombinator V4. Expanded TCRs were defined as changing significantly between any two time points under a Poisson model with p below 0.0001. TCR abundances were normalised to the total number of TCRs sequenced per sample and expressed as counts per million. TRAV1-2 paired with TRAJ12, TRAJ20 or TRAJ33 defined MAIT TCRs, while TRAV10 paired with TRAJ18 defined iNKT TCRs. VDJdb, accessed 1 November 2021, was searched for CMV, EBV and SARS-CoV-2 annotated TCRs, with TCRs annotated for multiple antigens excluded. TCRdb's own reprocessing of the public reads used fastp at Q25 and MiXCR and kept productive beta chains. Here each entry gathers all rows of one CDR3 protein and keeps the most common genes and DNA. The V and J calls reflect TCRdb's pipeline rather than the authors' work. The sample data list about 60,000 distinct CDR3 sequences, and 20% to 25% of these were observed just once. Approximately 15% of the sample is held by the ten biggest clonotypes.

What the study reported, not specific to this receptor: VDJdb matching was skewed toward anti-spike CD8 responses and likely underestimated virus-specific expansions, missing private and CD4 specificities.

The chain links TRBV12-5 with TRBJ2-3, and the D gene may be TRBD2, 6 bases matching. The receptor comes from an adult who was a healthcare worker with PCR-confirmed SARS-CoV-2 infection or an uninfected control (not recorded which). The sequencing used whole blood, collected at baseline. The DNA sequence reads TGTGCTAGTGGGCCGCAAAATCCTACATGGGAGGAAACAGATACGCAGTATTTT. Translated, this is CASGPQNPTWEETDTQYF.